Listed below are T cell receptor beta chains from one sample, sequenced in a study of T cells in Graves' hyperthyroidism and ophthalmopathy. TCRdb reanalysed the multiplex PCR reads using MiXCR and keeps one entry per CDR3 protein. The sample yields roughly 750,000 distinct CDR3 sequences, about 17% seen once. Sequencing was done on a sample of blood. All receptors come from a man aged 18-30 years with Graves' hyperthyroidism. The CDR3 runs from the conserved cysteine through the conserved F or W. The D gene is left open where the match is weak. Some rows mark clone size as missing; the rest say once, few, many or name a class of expanded clone.

abundance	v_gene	j_gene	d_gene	CDR3nt	CDR3aa
many	TRBV28	TRBJ2-1	NA	TGTGCCAGCAGTTTTGGGCCAGGGGGGACAAATGAGCAGTTCTTC	CASSFGPGGTNEQFF
many	TRBV27	TRBJ2-7	TRBD1	TGTGCCAGCAGTTTTTTACCTGGGACAGCCCGGTCCTACGAGCAGTACTTC	CASSFLPGTARSYEQYF
few	TRBV7-9	TRBJ2-7	NA	TGTGCCAGCAGCCCTGACTGGGCGAGCGAGCAGTACTTC	CASSPDWASEQYF
NA	TRBV7-9	TRBJ2-1	TRBD1	TGTGCCAGCAGCTCCAAGGGGGCTGGGGAGCAGTTCTTC	CASSSKGAGEQFF
NA	TRBV9	TRBJ2-1	TRBD1	TGTGCCAGCAGCGTAACAGGGGGCCTGTACAATGAGCAGTTCTTC	CASSVTGGLYNEQFF
NA	TRBV7-9	TRBJ1-2	NA	TGTGCCAGCAGCCTCCGGGCCGATGAGACGGGAGGCTACACCTTC	CASSLRADETGGYTF
few	TRBV6-1	TRBJ2-5	NA	TGTGCCAGCCAACAAGCGGATATACAAGAGACCCAGTACTTC	CASQQADIQETQYF
many	TRBV10-3	TRBJ2-1	TRBD1	TGTGCCATCAGTGACTCCGGACAGGGCTCCTACAATGAGCAGTTCTTC	CAISDSGQGSYNEQFF
few	TRBV2	TRBJ2-7	TRBD1	TGTGCCAGCGGCCGGGACAGGGGCCAGAGCTCCTACGAGCAGTACTTC	CASGRDRGQSSYEQYF
NA	TRBV12-3/TRBV12-4	TRBJ2-1	NA	TGTGCCAGCAGTTTCTTGGCGGTCAATGAGCAGTTCTTC	CASSFLAVNEQFF
many	TRBV6-2/TRBV6-3	TRBJ2-1	TRBD2	TGTGCCAGCTGCCCAGCGGGAGAATACAATGAGCAGTTCTTC	CASCPAGEYNEQFF
few	TRBV7-6	TRBJ2-1	TRBD1	TGTGCCAGCAGCTTACCAGTGATCGAGACAGGGTGGAACAATGAGCAGTTCTTC	CASSLPVIETGWNNEQFF
NA	TRBV27	TRBJ2-2	TRBD2	TGTGCCAGCAGTTTGTGGACTAGCGGGACGAACACCGGGGAGCTGTTTTTT	CASSLWTSGTNTGELFF
many	TRBV27	TRBJ1-2	NA	TGTGCCAGCAGTACCGGGGGACAAAACTATGGCTACACCTTC	CASSTGGQNYGYTF
few	TRBV4-2	TRBJ2-7	TRBD1	TGTGCCAGCAGCCAAGTAAAAGGGACAGGGGTCCACGAGCAGTACTTC	CASSQVKGTGVHEQYF
many	TRBV7-8	TRBJ2-1	TRBD2	TGTGCCAGCAGCTCCCCAGCGGGAGGGCCCGATGAGCAGTTCTTC	CASSSPAGGPDEQFF
NA	TRBV12-3/TRBV12-4	TRBJ2-6	NA	TGTGCCAGCAGTTTATCGGGGTACGGGGCCAACGTCCTGACTTTC	CASSLSGYGANVLTF
NA	TRBV7-2	TRBJ2-3	NA	TGTGCCAGCAGCCCGGGGATGAGGGGGAATATAGATACGCAGTATTTT	CASSPGMRGNIDTQYF
few	TRBV18	TRBJ1-1	TRBD1	TGTGCCAGCTCCGCGCCAGGGGGGGACACTGAAGCTTTCTTT	CASSAPGGDTEAFF
many	TRBV16	TRBJ2-1	NA	TGTGCCAGCAGCCAACAGCCCGAAAGCCTTGGGCAGTTCTTC	CASSQQPESLGQFF
few	TRBV25-1	TRBJ2-2	TRBD2	TGTGCCAGCAGTGAACGGAATAGCGGGACCATCCTGGGGAACACCGGGGAGCTGTTTTTT	CASSERNSGTILGNTGELFF
few	TRBV29-1	TRBJ2-7	TRBD1	TGCAGCACCCGGGACAGACATTTCCAGCAGTACTTC	CSTRDRHFQQYF
many	TRBV27	TRBJ2-7	NA	TGTGCCAGCGGGGAATTCCCTACCTACGAGCAGTACTTC	CASGEFPTYEQYF
few	TRBV7-9	TRBJ2-7	NA	TGTGCCAGCAGCTTCCCACTTGCGGGGTTCCACGGGCAGTACTTC	CASSFPLAGFHGQYF
many	TRBV18	TRBJ1-6	NA	TGTGCCAGCTCACCCTCAGGGTTGAATTCACCCCTCCACTTT	CASSPSGLNSPLHF
many	TRBV7-9	TRBJ2-3	TRBD2	TGTGCCAGCAGCCTCGCTGCGGGAGTGGTAGATACGCAGTATTTT	CASSLAAGVVDTQYF
few	TRBV7-9	TRBJ1-3	NA	TGTGCCAGCAGCTTACCTCCTGAGCCGGGGTATGTTTCTGGAAACACCATATATTTT	CASSLPPEPGYVSGNTIYF
many	TRBV2	TRBJ2-5	TRBD2	TGTGCCAGCAGTGAAGGTAGCGGGAGGGCCGTGACCCAGTACTTC	CASSEGSGRAVTQYF
many	TRBV6-2/TRBV6-3	TRBJ1-5	NA	TGTGCCAGCAGTTACTCGAGAGGGTCCAATCAGCCCCAGCATTTT	CASSYSRGSNQPQHF
NA	TRBV29-1	TRBJ2-1	NA	TGCAGCGAACAAACCTCGGTCCATGAGCAGTTCTTC	CSEQTSVHEQFF
many	TRBV28	TRBJ2-1	TRBD2	TGTGCCAGCAGCAGCGGGACTAGCGCCCGCAATGAGCAGTTCTTC	CASSSGTSARNEQFF
many	TRBV28	TRBJ1-6	TRBD1	TGTGCCAGCAGTTTATACTTACAGGGGGCACAACCCCTCCACTTT	CASSLYLQGAQPLHF
many	TRBV7-9	TRBJ2-7	NA	TGTGCCAGCAGCTCTAGGGGTGGCGGACTCTCCTACGAGCAGTACTTC	CASSSRGGGLSYEQYF
few	TRBV6-5	TRBJ1-1	NA	TGTGCCAGCAGTTATTCTCAGGGTCGGACTGAAGCTTTCTTT	CASSYSQGRTEAFF
many	TRBV6-1	TRBJ2-7	NA	TGTGCCAGCAGTAAACCACAGACCTACGAGCAGTACTTC	CASSKPQTYEQYF
NA	TRBV9	TRBJ2-5	NA	TGTGCCAGCAGCACGCCGGGTGGGGTAGAGACCCAGTACTTC	CASSTPGGVETQYF
NA	TRBV28	TRBJ2-1	NA	TGTGCCAGCAATCTACCAGGTGTAAATGAGCAGTTCTTC	CASNLPGVNEQFF
once	TRBV20-1	TRBJ1-2	NA	TGCAGTGCTAATTTGGGGTCTAATGGCTACACCTTC	CSANLGSNGYTF
NA	TRBV19	TRBJ2-1	NA	TGTGCCAGTAGTATCGGGCAGAGCTCCTACAATGAGCAGTTCTTC	CASSIGQSSYNEQFF
NA	TRBV30	TRBJ2-7	TRBD2	TGTGCCTGGAGAAGCGGGAGTGTATACGAGCAGTACTTC	CAWRSGSVYEQYF
NA	TRBV28	TRBJ1-4	NA	TGTGCCAGCGGGGCCCATTTGGAAAAACTGTTTTTT	CASGAHLEKLFF
few	TRBV20-1	TRBJ2-5	NA	TGCAGTGCTAGCGGGCTCCAAGAGACCCAGTACTTC	CSASGLQETQYF
NA	TRBV5-8	TRBJ2-5	TRBD1	TGTGCCAGCAGCTTTACTCAGGGGGCGGGGGAGACCCAGTACTTC	CASSFTQGAGETQYF
NA	TRBV7-9	TRBJ2-7	NA	TGTGCCGAGCAGGACTCCTACGAGCAGTACTTC	CAEQDSYEQYF
few	TRBV6-2/TRBV6-3	TRBJ2-2	NA	TGTGCCAGCAGTTACCTAGAAGGGGAACTGTTTTTT	CASSYLEGELFF
many	TRBV11-3	TRBJ2-1	NA	TGTGCCAGCAGCTTTTCTCAGGGTGACGAGCAGTTCTTC	CASSFSQGDEQFF
few	TRBV27	TRBJ2-7	NA	TGTGCCAGCAGTTTCCACCCCTCATACGAGCAGTACTTC	CASSFHPSYEQYF
many	TRBV30	TRBJ2-7	NA	TGTGCCTGGAGTGGGTCCCAGTGGGTGCAGTACTTC	CAWSGSQWVQYF
few	TRBV28	TRBJ1-4	NA	TGTGCCAGCACAATATTTGAGGGGGGGGAAAAACTGTTTTTT	CASTIFEGGEKLFF
few	TRBV2	TRBJ1-5	NA	TGTGCCAGCAGGATAGGCGACTATAGCAATCAGCCCCAGCATTTT	CASRIGDYSNQPQHF